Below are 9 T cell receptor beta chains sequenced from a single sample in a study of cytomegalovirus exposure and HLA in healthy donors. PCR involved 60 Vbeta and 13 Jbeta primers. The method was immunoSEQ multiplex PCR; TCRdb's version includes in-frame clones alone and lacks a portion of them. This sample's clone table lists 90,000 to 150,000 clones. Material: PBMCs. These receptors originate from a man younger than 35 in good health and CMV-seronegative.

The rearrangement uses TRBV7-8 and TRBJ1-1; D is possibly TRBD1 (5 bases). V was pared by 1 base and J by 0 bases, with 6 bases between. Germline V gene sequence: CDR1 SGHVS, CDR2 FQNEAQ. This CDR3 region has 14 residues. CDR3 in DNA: TGTGCCAGCAGCTTAGAGGGGCTGAACACTGAAGCTTTCTTT. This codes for CASSLEGLNTEAFF.

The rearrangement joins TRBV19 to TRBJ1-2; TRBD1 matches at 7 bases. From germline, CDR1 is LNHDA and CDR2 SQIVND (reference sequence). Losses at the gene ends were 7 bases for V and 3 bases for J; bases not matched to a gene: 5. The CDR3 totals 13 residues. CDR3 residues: CASIQQGHYGYTF. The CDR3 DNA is TGTGCCAGTATCCAACAGGGGCACTATGGCTACACCTTC. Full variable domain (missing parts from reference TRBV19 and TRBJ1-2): DGGITQSPKYLFRKEGQNVTLSCEQNLNHDAMYWYRQDPGQGLRLIYYSQIVNDFQKGDIAEGYSVSREKKESFPLTVTSAQKNPTAFYLCASIQQGHYGYTFGSGTRLTVV.

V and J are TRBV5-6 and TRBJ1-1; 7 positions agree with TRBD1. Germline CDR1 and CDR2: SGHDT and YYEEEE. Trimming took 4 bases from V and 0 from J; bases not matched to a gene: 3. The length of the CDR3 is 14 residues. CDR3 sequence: CASSGDRVNTEAFF. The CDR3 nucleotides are TGTGCCAGCAGCGGCGACAGGGTGAACACTGAAGCTTTCTTT. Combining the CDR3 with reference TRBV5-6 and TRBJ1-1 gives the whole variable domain DAGVTQSPTHLIKTRGQQVTLRCSPKSGHDTVSWYQQALGQGPQFIFQYYEEEERQRGNFPDRFSGHQFPNYSSELNVNALLLGDSALYLCASSGDRVNTEAFFGQGTRLTVV.

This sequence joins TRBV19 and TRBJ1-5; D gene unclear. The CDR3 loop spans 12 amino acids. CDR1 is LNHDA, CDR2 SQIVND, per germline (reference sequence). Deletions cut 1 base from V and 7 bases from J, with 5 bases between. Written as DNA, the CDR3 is TGTGCCAGTAGTATAGGGCTGCAGCCCCAGCATTTT. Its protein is CASSIGLQPQHF.

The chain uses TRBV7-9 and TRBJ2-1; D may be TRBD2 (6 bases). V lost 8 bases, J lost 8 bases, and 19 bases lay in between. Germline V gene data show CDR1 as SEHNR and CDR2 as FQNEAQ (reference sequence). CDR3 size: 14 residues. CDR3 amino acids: CASRLPGVLDEQFF. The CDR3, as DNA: TGTGCCAGCCGGTTGCCGGGGGTTTTAGATGAGCAGTTCTTC.

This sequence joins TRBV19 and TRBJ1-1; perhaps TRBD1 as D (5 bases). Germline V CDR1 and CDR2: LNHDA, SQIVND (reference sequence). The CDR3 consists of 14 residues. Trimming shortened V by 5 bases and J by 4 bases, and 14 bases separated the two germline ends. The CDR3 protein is CASSASRGTTEAFF. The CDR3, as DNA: TGTGCCAGTAGTGCCTCCCGGGGGACCACTGAAGCTTTCTTT.

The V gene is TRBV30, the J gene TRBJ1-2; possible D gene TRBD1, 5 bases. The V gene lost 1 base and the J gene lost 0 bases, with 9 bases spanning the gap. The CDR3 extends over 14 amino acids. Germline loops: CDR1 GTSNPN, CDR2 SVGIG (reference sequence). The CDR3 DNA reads TGTGCCTGGAGTGAATACAGGACTAACTATGGCTACACCTTC. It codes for CAWSEYRTNYGYTF.

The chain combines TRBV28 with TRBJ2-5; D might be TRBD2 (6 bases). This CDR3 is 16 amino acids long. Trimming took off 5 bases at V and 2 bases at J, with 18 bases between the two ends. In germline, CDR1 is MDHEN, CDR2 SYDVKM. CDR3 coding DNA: TGTGCCAGCAGTGGGGGGTGGGTGGCGGGGCAAGAGACCCAGTACTTC. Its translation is CASSGGWVAGQETQYF. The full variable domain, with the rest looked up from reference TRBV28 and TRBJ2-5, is DVKVTQSSRYLVKRTGEKVFLECVQDMDHENMFWYRQDPGLGLRLIYFSYDVKMKEKGDIPEGYSVSREKKERFSLILESASTNQTSMYLCASSGGWVAGQETQYFGPGTRLLVL.

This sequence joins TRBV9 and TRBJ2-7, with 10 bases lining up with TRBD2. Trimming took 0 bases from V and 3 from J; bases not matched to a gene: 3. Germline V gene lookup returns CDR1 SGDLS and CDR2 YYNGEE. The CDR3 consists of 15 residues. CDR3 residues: CASSVEGTSVYEQYF. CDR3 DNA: TGTGCCAGCAGCGTAGAAGGGACTAGCGTCTACGAGCAGTACTTC.